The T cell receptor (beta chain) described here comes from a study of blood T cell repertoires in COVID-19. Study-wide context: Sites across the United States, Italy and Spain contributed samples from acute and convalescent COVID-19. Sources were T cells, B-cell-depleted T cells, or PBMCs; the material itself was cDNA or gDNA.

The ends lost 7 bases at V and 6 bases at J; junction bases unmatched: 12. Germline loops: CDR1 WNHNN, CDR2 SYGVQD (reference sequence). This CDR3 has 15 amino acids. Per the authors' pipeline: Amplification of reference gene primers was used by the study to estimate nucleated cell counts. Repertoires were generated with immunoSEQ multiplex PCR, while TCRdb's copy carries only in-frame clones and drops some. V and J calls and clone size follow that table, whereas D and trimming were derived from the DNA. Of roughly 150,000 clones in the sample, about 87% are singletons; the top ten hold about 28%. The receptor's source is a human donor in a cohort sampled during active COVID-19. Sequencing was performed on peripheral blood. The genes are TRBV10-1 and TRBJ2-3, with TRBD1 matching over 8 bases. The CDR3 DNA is TGCGCCAGCATATCGGGACAGGCGCCGGGGGATACGCAGTATTTT. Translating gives CASISGQAPGDTQYF.